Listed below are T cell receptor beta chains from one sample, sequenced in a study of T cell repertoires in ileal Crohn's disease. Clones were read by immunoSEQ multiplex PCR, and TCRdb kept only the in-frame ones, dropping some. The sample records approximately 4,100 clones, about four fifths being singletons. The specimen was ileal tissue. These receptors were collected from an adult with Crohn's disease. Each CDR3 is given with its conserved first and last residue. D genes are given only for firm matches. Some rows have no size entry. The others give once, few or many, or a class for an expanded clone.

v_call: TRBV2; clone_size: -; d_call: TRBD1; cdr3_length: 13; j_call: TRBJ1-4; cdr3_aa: CASDRGPNEKLFF; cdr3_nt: TGTGCCAGCGACAGGGGGCCGAATGAAAAACTGTTTTTT
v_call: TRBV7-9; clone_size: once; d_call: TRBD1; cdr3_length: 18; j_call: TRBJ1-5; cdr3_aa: CASSLAPGTGDTNQPQHF; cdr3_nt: TGTGCCAGCAGCTTAGCGCCGGGGACAGGGGATACCAATCAGCCCCAGCATTTT
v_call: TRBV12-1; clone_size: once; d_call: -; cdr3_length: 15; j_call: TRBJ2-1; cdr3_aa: CASSPDRGYYNEQFF; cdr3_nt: TGTGCCAGCAGCCCCGACAGGGGGTACTACAATGAGCAGTTCTTC
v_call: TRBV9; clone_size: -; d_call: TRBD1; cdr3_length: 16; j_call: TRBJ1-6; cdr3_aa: CASSQTGTGLNSPLHF; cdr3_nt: TGTGCCAGCAGCCAAACCGGGACAGGCCTTAATTCACCCCTCCACTTT
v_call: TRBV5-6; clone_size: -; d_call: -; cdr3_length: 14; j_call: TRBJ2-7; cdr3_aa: CASSPGRYSYEQYF; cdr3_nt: TGTGCCAGCAGCCCGGGGAGATACTCCTACGAGCAGTACTTC
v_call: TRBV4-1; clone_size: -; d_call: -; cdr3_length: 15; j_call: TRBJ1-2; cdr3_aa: CASSQDPQVNYGYTF; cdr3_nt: TGCGCCAGCAGCCAAGATCCCCAGGTTAACTATGGCTACACCTTC
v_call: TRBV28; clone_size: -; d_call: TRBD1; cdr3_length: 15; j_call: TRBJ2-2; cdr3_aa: CASSGGQWRSGELFF; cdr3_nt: TGTGCCAGCAGTGGGGGACAGTGGCGGTCCGGGGAGCTGTTTTTT
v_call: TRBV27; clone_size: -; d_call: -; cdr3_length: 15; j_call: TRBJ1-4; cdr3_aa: CASSDPQGSNEKLFF; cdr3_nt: TGTGCCAGCAGTGACCCACAGGGTTCAAATGAAAAACTGTTTTTT
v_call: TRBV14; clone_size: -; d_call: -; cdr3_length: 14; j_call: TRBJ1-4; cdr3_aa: CASSLQGSGEKLFF; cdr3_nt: TGTGCCAGCAGCCTTCAGGGTTCCGGTGAAAAACTGTTTTTT
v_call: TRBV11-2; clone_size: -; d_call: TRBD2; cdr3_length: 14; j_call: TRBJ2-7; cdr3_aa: CASSLAGGPYEQYF; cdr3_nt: TGTGCCAGCAGCTTAGCGGGGGGGCCCTACGAGCAGTACTTC
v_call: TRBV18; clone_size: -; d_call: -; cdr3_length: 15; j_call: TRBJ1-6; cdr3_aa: CASSPPSDRHSPLPF; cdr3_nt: TGTGCCAGCTCACCACCCTCAGACAGACATTCCCCCCTCCCCTTT
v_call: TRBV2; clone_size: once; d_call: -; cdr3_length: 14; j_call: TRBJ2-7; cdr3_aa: CASSYSDTLYEQYF; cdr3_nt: TGTGCCAGCAGTTACTCGGACACCCTCTACGAGCAGTACTTC
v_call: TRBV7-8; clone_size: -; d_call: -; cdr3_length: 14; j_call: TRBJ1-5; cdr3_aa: CASAPYYSNQPQHF; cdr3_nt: TGTGCCAGCGCCCCATACTATAGCAATCAGCCCCAGCATTTT
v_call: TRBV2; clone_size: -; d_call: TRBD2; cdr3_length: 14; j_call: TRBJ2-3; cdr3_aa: CASSDLAGTDTQYF; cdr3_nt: TGTGCCAGCAGTGACCTAGCGGGCACAGATACGCAGTATTTT
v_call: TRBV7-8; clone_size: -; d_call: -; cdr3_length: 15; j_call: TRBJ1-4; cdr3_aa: CASSFLRGVNEKLFF; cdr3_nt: TGTGCCAGCAGCTTCTTACGGGGGGTTAATGAAAAACTGTTTTTT
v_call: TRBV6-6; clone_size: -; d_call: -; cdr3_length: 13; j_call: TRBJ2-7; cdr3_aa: CATQGWDGDEQYF; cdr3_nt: TGTGCCACCCAGGGCTGGGATGGAGACGAGCAGTACTTC
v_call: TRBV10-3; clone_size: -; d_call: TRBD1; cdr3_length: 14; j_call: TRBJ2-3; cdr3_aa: CAIRKDRAPDTQYF; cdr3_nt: TGTGCCATCAGGAAAGACAGGGCACCAGATACGCAGTATTTT
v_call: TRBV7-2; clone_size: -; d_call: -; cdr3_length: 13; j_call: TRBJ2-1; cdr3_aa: CASSLARFGEQFF; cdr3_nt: TGTGCCAGCAGCTTAGCCAGGTTCGGTGAGCAGTTCTTC
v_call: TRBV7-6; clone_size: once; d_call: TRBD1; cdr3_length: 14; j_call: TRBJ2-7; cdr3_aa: CASSSRDSSYEQYF; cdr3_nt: TGTGCCAGCAGCTCCCGGGACAGCTCCTACGAGCAGTACTTC
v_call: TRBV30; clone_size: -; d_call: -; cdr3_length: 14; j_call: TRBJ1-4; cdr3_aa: CAWSNIRDGEKLFF; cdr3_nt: TGTGCCTGGAGTAACATACGGGATGGTGAAAAACTGTTTTTT
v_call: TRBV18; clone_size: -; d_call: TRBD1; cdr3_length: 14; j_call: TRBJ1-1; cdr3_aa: CASSQGTGVTEAFF; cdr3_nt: TGTGCCAGCTCACAAGGAACAGGGGTCACTGAAGCTTTCTTT
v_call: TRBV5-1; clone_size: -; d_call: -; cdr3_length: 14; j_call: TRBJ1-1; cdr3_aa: CASSLRPVDTEAFF; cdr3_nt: TGCGCCAGCAGTTTACGCCCGGTGGACACTGAAGCTTTCTTT
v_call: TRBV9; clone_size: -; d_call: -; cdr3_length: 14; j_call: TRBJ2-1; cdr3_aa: CASSVGQSGNEQFF; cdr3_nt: TGTGCCAGCAGCGTAGGACAGTCTGGGAATGAGCAGTTCTTC
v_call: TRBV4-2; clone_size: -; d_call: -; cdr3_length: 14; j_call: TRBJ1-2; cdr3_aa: CASSQDLGQFGYTF; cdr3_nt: TGTGCCAGCAGCCAAGACTTGGGACAATTTGGCTACACCTTC
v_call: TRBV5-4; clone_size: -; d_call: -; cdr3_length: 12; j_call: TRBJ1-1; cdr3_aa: CASSYGDTEAFF; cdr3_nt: TGTGCCAGCAGCTACGGGGACACTGAAGCTTTCTTT
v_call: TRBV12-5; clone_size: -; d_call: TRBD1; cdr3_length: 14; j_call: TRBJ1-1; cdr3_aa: CASGLQGPLGEAFF; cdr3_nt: TGTGCTAGTGGTTTACAGGGGCCCCTCGGTGAAGCTTTCTTT
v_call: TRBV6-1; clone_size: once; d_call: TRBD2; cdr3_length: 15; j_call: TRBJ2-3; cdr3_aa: CASIPSGGGTDTQYF; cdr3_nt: TGTGCCAGCATCCCAAGCGGGGGGGGCACAGATACGCAGTATTTT
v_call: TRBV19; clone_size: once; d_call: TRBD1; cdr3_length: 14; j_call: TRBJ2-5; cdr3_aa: CASRARQGAETQYF; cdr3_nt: TGTGCCAGTAGGGCAAGACAGGGGGCCGAGACCCAGTACTTC
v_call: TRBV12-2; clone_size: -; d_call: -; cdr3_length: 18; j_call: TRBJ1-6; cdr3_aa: CASRLTRPPGAGDSPLHF; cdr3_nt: TGTGCAAGTCGCTTAACTCGCCCACCCGGAGCGGGGGATTCACCCCTCCACTTT
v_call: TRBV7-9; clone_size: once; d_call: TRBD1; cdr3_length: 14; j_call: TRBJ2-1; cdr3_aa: CASSLRTGNNEQFF; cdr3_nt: TGTGCCAGCAGCTTGAGGACAGGGAATAATGAGCAGTTCTTC
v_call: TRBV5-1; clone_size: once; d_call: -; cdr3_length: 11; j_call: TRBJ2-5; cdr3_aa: CASSLQETQYF; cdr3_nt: TGCGCCAGCAGCTTACAGGAGACCCAGTACTTC
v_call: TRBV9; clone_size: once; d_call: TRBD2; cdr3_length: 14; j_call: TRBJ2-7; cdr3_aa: CASSVKAGAYEQYF; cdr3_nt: TGTGCCAGCAGCGTTAAGGCGGGGGCCTACGAGCAGTACTTC
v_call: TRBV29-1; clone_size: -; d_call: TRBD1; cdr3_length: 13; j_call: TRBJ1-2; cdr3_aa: CSAVDRGYYGYTF; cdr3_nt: TGCAGCGCCGTTGACAGGGGCTACTATGGCTACACCTTC
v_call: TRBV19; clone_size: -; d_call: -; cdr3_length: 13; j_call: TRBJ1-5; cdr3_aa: CASSIDGNQPQHF; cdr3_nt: TGTGCCAGTAGTATAGACGGCAATCAGCCCCAGCATTTT
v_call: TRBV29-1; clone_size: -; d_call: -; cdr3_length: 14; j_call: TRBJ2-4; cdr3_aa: CSVEDPLTKNIQYF; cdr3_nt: TGCAGCGTTGAAGACCCTCTTACCAAAAACATTCAGTACTTC
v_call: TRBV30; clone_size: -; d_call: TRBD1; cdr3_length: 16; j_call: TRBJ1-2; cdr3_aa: CAWSGAGTGGRYGYTF; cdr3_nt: TGTGCCTGGAGTGGAGCCGGGACAGGGGGGAGATATGGCTACACCTTC
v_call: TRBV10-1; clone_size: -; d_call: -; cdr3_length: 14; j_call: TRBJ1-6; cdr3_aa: CARKNGGELSPLHF; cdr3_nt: TGCGCCAGGAAAAATGGAGGTGAACTGTCACCCCTCCACTTT
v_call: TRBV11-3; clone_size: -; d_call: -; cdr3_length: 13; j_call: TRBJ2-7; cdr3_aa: CASSLDVPGEQYF; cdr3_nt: TGTGCCAGCAGCTTAGATGTCCCAGGGGAGCAGTACTTC
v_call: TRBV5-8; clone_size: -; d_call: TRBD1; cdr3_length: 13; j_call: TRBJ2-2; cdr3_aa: CASSRTGAGELFF; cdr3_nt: TGTGCCAGCAGCCGGACAGGGGCCGGGGAGCTGTTTTTT
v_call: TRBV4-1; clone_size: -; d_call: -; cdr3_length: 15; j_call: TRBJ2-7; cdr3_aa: CASSQDEGVGYEQYF; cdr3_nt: TGCGCCAGCAGCCAAGATGAAGGGGTCGGTTACGAGCAGTACTTC